This T cell receptor beta chain was captured by sequencing in a study of OX40 agonist ivuxolimab in advanced cancers. About the investigation overall: The costimulatory receptor OX40 (CD134) was targeted by ivuxolimab, a fully human IgG2 agonistic monoclonal antibody. Intravenous ivuxolimab was administered to patients every 2 weeks at six dose levels: 0.01, 0.1, 0.3, 1.5, 3 and 10 mg/kg. Among the 50 to 55 dose-escalation patients, about 20 had hepatocellular carcinoma, about 15 melanoma, 9 renal cell carcinoma and 9 head and neck cancer. In the dose-escalation cohort, approximately 83% of patients were male, and the mean age was around 65 years with a range of roughly 20 to 85. Patients were allowed to have had prior anti-PD-1, anti-PD-L1 or anti-CTLA-4 therapy, and approximately 40% of the dose-escalation patients had previously received checkpoint inhibitors. Partial responses occurred in three dose-escalation patients, of whom one had hepatocellular carcinoma and two had cutaneous melanoma. The purpose of peripheral TCRbeta sequencing was to test whether ivuxolimab changed TCR sequence diversity and led to clonal T-cell expansion. The monotherapy dose-escalation portion (N ≈ 56 patients) of the phase I ivuxolimab trial is reported in the paper.

V loses 1 base of germline sequence and J loses 3 bases, and the interval between the two ends is 11 bases. From the germline V gene, CDR1 is SGDLS and CDR2 is YYNGEE. The CDR3 numbers 15 residues from cysteine through phenylalanine. Of all the DNA, just the CDR3 is kept, 45 bases in frame from base 1. As for this clone: Its antigen is unknown. No base quality values were provided; no much bigger clone lies one nucleotide off.

Genomic DNA was extracted from sorted cells for sequencing of the TCRbeta CDR3 region. TCRbeta CDR3 regions were sequenced using the immunoSEQ Assay. The immuneACCESS repertoire file appears here via TCRdb, limited to in-frame rearrangements. These files lack a portion of the clones; in checked studies, under half of the deficit traces to unresolved V genes, and the cause of the others is not known. In this sample the table shows over 80,000 clones, roughly nine tenths of which occur a single time. The leading ten clones occupy approximately 5.7% of the sample. The trial excluded patients who had a history of autoimmune disease or who were on systemic immunosuppression. Peripheral blood for TCR sequencing was drawn from every dose cohort at baseline, at cycle 4 day 1 and at cycle 7 day 1. The samples were taken from a phase I, first-in-human, multicenter, open-label dose-escalation trial of ivuxolimab. Adults with locally advanced or metastatic melanoma, renal cell, hepatocellular, or head and neck squamous cell carcinoma were enrolled in the trial. Before TCR sequencing, CD4+ T cells and CD8+ T cells were sorted from peripheral blood as separate populations.

Study-level results and caveats: In partial responders in the 0.1-3.0 mg/kg groups, normalized peripheral clonal expansion was found to be among the lowest, especially among CD8+ T cells. At doses from 0.1 to 3.0 mg/kg, clonal expansion was seen in both CD4+ and CD8+ blood T cells between baseline and week 6. Low levels of normalized T-cell clonal expansion were also shown by some nonresponding patients. Antigen specificity was not determined for the clonally expanded peripheral T cells. On average, CD8+ T cells showed more expanded clones than CD4+ T cells after ivuxolimab.

The sequence links TRBV9 to TRBJ1-5, and the D gene may be TRBD1, 5 bases matching. Sample: CD4+ or CD8+ T cells sorted from blood, taken in a trial of the OX40 agonist ivuxolimab. The source is an adult with an advanced solid tumor such as melanoma, head and neck, liver or kidney cancer. The CDR3 loop reads CASSVSAGINQPQHF. The DNA sequence is given as TGTGCCAGCAGCGTATCAGCAGGGATCAATCAGCCCCAGCATTTT.